These 23 T cell receptor beta chains originate from one sample sequenced in a study of blood T cell repertoires in COVID-19. Produced via immunoSEQ multiplex PCR; TCRdb's table is partial and in-frame only. Of more than 300,000 clones in the sample, around 83% were seen once. The specimen was peripheral blood. The receptors derive from a woman in her forties or fifties with acute or convalescent COVID-19.

In this sample, this clone turned up a few times. V gene TRBV6-1 combines with J gene TRBJ1-1; a weak D match, TRBD1 (5 bases). Trimming removed 2 bases at V and 11 bases at J, with 18 bases between. This CDR3 comprises 14 residues. Germline V CDR1 and CDR2: MNHNS, SASEGT. CDR3 sequence reads: CASSEWIQGGFAFF. CDR3 DNA sequence: TGTGCCAGCAGTGAATGGATCCAGGGAGGGTTTGCTTTCTTT.

This chain connects TRBV3-1 (or the pseudogene TRBV3-2) to TRBJ2-1; the match to TRBD1 covers 7 bases. Germline CDR1 LGHDT, CDR2 YNNKEL (reference sequence). V shed 7 bases and J 2 bases; nucleotides not matched to a gene: 8. The CDR3 sequence is 15 residues long. CDR3 nucleotides: TGTGCCAGCACCCTACAGGGGAGAACCTACAATGAGCAGTTCTTC. Its translation: CASTLQGRTYNEQFF.

This clone has only a few counts. In nucleotides, the CDR3 is TGTGCCAGTAGTGCGACTAGCGGGAGTTTTTCCGTGACAGATACGCAGTATTTT. As protein: CASSATSGSFSVTDTQYF. The chain joins TRBV19 to TRBJ2-3; 12 bases are a match to TRBD2. The CDR3 length is 18 residues. The V and J ends lost 5 bases and 3 bases, in that order; junction bases with no gene match: 12. The germline CDR1 and CDR2 sequences are LNHDA and SQIVND (reference sequence).

This clone was picked up one time. The chain combines TRBV27 with TRBJ1-1; TRBD1 is a possible D gene (5 bases). The CDR3 spans 14 residues. CDR1 is MNHEY and CDR2 is SMNVEV in the germline V gene (reference sequence). The V end lost 2 bases, the J end lost 1 base, and 8 bases lay between the germline ends. In DNA form, the CDR3 reads TGTGCCAGCAGTTTAGGACACCCGAACACTGAAGCTTTCTTT. Protein sequence: CASSLGHPNTEAFF.

This clone was observed a single time. The CDR3 region has the DNA TGTGCCAGCAGGCCCGGGACAGGGACCTATGGCTACACCTTC. This sequence encodes CASRPGTGTYGYTF. The rearrangement joins TRBV7-9 to TRBJ1-2, with 9 nucleotides matching TRBD1. The CDR3 is 14 residues long. CDR1 and CDR2 from the germline V gene are SEHNR and FQNEAQ (reference sequence). Trimming cost V 6 bases and J 4 bases; bases outside gene matches: 6.

The CDR3 protein is CASRPQVMNTEAFF. The CDR3 DNA reads TGTGCCAGCAGACCACAGGTAATGAACACTGAAGCTTTCTTT. This chain joins TRBV6-5 and TRBJ1-1, with D possibly matching TRBD1 (5 bases). Germline V gene lookup returns CDR1 MNHEY and CDR2 SVGAGI. The ends were cut back, 6 bases at V and 0 bases at J, with 11 bases in the middle. The CDR3 is 14 amino acids.

This chain uses TRBV5-1 with TRBJ1-6; no clear D gene. CDR1 SGHRS and CDR2 YFSETQ come from the germline V gene. This CDR3 contains 13 residues. V gave up 0 bases and J gave up 9 bases, with 7 bases separating them. CDR3 in amino acids: CASSLVIFSPLHF. The CDR3 region has the DNA TGCGCCAGCAGCTTGGTTATTTTTTCACCCCTCCACTTT.

The rearrangement joins TRBV5-6 to TRBJ2-3; D may be TRBD1 (6 bases). This CDR3 has 16 amino acids. V was clipped by 4 bases and J by 5 bases, with 20 bases between them. Germline V CDR1 and CDR2: SGHDT, YYEEEE. This CDR3 is CASSGGYRDRGDTQYF. The DNA of the CDR3 is TGTGCCAGCAGCGGCGGTTACAGGGATCGTGGAGATACGCAGTATTTT. Full variable domain (missing parts from reference TRBV5-6 and TRBJ2-3): DAGVTQSPTHLIKTRGQQVTLRCSPKSGHDTVSWYQQALGQGPQFIFQYYEEEERQRGNFPDRFSGHQFPNYSSELNVNALLLGDSALYLCASSGGYRDRGDTQYFGPGTRLTVL.

The chain has TRBV7-9 and TRBJ2-2, with D perhaps TRBD2 (6 bases). This CDR3 is built from 14 residues. CDR1 and CDR2 (germline): SEHNR, FQNEAQ (reference sequence). The V gene lost 4 bases and the J gene lost 4 bases, with 10 bases spanning the gap. The chain's CDR3 is CASSSGTVTGELFF. CDR3 coding DNA: TGTGCCAGCAGCTCTGGGACTGTCACCGGGGAGCTGTTTTTT. Full variable domain (remainder filled in from reference TRBV7-9 and TRBJ2-2): DTGVSQNPRHKITKRGQNVTFRCDPISEHNRLYWYRQTLGQGPEFLTYFQNEAQLEKSRLLSDRFSAERPKGSFSTLEIQRTEQGDSAMYLCASSSGTVTGELFFGEGSRLTVL.

The J gene is TRBJ2-3, the V gene TRBV12-3 or TRBV12-4; D might be TRBD1 (5 bases). There are 13 residues in the CDR3. Trimming shortened V by 4 bases and J by 5 bases, and 10 bases separated the two germline ends. The CDR3 DNA sequence: TGTGCCAGCAGTTGGCAGGGCAGAGATACGCAGTATTTT. Translation gives CASSWQGRDTQYF.

J is TRBJ1-1 and V is TRBV24-1; 8 bases map to TRBD1. The CDR3 contains 13 residues. With 6 bases clipped from V and 4 bases from J, the junction kept 3 bases outside the gene matches. Germline CDR1 reads KGHDR; CDR2 reads SFDVKD. The CDR3: CATSTTGGTEAFF. In nucleotides, the CDR3 is TGTGCCACCAGTACCACAGGGGGCACTGAAGCTTTCTTT.

This clone was observed a single time. This chain joins TRBV5-1 and TRBJ1-6; D unresolved. Trimming removed 0 bases from V and 0 bases from J, with 7 bases in between. Germline-derived CDR1 and CDR2 are SGHRS and YFSETQ. The CDR3 has 16 residues. The CDR3 protein is CASSLEQPSYNSPLHF. In DNA, the CDR3 is TGCGCCAGCAGCTTGGAACAGCCCTCCTATAATTCACCCCTCCACTTT.

The V and J genes are TRBV6-5 and TRBJ1-1; tentative D call: TRBD1 (6 bases). Trimming left V 6 bases short and J 9 bases short, with 14 bases between. This CDR3 is built from 12 residues. Germline loops: CDR1 MNHEY, CDR2 SVGAGI. The CDR3 nucleotides read TGTGCCAGCAGAAATCAGGGGTCGCAAGCTTTCTTT. Translated: CASRNQGSQAFF.

The gene calls are TRBV5-1 and TRBJ2-3, with D possibly TRBD2 on 6 matching bases. Trimming took off 4 bases at V and 3 bases at J, with 18 bases between the two ends. CDR1 SGHRS and CDR2 YFSETQ come from the germline V gene. The CDR3 extends over 16 amino acids. CDR3 protein: CASSLVGVAATDTQYF. CDR3 DNA sequence: TGCGCCAGCAGCCTGGTGGGGGTAGCGGCAACAGATACGCAGTATTTT.

This clone was seen once. The chain has TRBV7-2 and TRBJ2-1; 7 bases fit TRBD2. Germline lookup yields CDR1 SGHTA and CDR2 FQGNSA. The CDR3 contains 15 residues. V lost 2 bases and J lost 5; bases outside the gene matches: 6. CDR3 in amino acids: CASSLQRLANNEQFF. The CDR3 DNA sequence: TGTGCCAGCAGCTTACAGAGACTAGCCAACAATGAGCAGTTCTTC.

The chain employs TRBV14 and TRBJ2-7; 9 bases agree with TRBD1. Germline V gene sequence: CDR1 SGHDN, CDR2 FVKESK. V dropped 4 bases and J dropped 4; count of bases not matched to a gene: 8. This CDR3 contains 15 residues. CDR3 protein: CASSRRDRARYEQYV. DNA for the CDR3: TGTGCCAGCAGCCGGAGGGACAGGGCTCGGTACGAGCAGTACGTC.

The chain employs TRBV18 and TRBJ2-1; TRBD2 aligns across 13 bases. V lost 0 bases to trimming and J lost 8 bases; unmatched junction nucleotides: 4. Germline CDR1 reads KGHSH; CDR2 reads LQKENI. The CDR3 totals 16 residues. Here the CDR3 DNA reads TGTGCCAGCTCACCACCGACTAGCGGGGGGTCGGATGAGCAGTTCTTC. Translated, it gives CASSPPTSGGSDEQFF.

V and J are TRBV18 and TRBJ1-6; 7 positions agree with TRBD1. The CDR3 covers 14 residues. J gave up 10 bases and V 2 bases, and 5 bases lay outside the gene matches. Per the germline V gene, CDR1 is KGHSH and CDR2 is LQKENI. The CDR3 DNA reads TGTGCCAGCTCACCAACAGGGGTCAGCTCACCCCTCCACTTT. Translated, it gives CASSPTGVSSPLHF.

The rearrangement uses TRBV5-8 and TRBJ2-3; 11 bases match TRBD2. V shed 7 bases, J shed 3 bases, and the junction held 4 bases outside the gene matches. Germline CDR1 and CDR2: SGHTS and YDEGEE. The CDR3 length is 14 residues. The CDR3 DNA is TGTGCCAGCGGCCCTAGCGGGGGGACAGATACGCAGTATTTT. It yields the protein CASGPSGGTDTQYF.

The chain carries TRBV5-1 and TRBJ1-6, with 11 positions matching TRBD1. Per the germline V gene, CDR1 is SGHRS and CDR2 is YFSETQ. The CDR3 length is 17 residues. V was pared by 3 bases and J by 4 bases, with 6 bases of the junction left unmatched. The CDR3 coding sequence is TGCGCCAGCAGCTGGGGACAGGGGGGAGTATATAATTCACCCCTCCACTTT. Encoded protein: CASSWGQGGVYNSPLHF.

The sample holds a few counts of this clone. This rearrangement joins TRBV5-1 to TRBJ1-5, with a tentative D call TRBD1 (6 bases). The germline V gene has CDR1 SGHRS and CDR2 YFSETQ. The CDR3 has 15 residues. V lost 0 bases and J 6 bases, leaving 13 bases between the germline ends. As DNA, the CDR3 is TGCGCCAGCAGCTTGGAACCAGGGGCGGGTCAGCCCCAGCATTTT. It encodes CASSLEPGAGQPQHF.

This clone was found once. V is TRBV6-5 and J is TRBJ2-1, with D tentatively TRBD2 (6 bases). With 10 bases removed from V and 4 bases from J, the gap between germline ends came to 20 bases. This CDR3 is 15 amino acids long. Germline CDR1 MNHEY, CDR2 SVGAGI. The CDR3 DNA sequence: TGTGCCATACAGACTAGTGGCGGGACTTACAATGAGCAGTTCTTC. This encodes CAIQTSGGTYNEQFF.

V and J are TRBV30 and TRBJ1-4; weak D call: TRBD1 (5 bases). Trimming cost V 3 bases and J 4 bases, with 15 bases left between them. Germline CDR1 is GTSNPN and CDR2 is SVGIG (reference sequence). This CDR3 is 15 amino acids long. For the CDR3, the DNA is TGTGCCTGGAGGGGAGGAGGGGTGGGTAATGAAAAACTGTTTTTT. Its protein is CAWRGGGVGNEKLFF. The variable domain in full, with the rest retrieved from reference TRBV30 and TRBJ1-4, is SQTIHQWPATLVQPVGSPLSLECTVEGTSNPNLYWYRQAAGRGLQLLFYSVGIGQISSEVPQNLSASRPQDRQFILSSKKLLLSDSGFYLCAWRGGGVGNEKLFFGSGTQLSVL.